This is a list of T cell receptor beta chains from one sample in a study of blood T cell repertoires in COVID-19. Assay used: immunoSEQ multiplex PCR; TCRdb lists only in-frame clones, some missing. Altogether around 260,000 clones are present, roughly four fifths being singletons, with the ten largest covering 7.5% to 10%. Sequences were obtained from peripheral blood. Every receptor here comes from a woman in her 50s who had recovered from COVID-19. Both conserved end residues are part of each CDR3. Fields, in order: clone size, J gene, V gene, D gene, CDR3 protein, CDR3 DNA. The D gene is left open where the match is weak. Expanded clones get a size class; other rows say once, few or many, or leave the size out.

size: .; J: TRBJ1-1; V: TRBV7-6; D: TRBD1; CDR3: CASSLAGQGSTEAFF; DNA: TGTGCCAGCAGCTTAGCTGGACAGGGATCCACTGAAGCTTTCTTT
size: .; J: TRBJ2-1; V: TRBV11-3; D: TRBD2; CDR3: CASSLVAGGGNEQFF; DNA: TGTGCCAGCAGCTTAGTAGCGGGAGGAGGCAATGAGCAGTTCTTC
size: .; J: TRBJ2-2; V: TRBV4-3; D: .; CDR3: CASSQEILGGGAGELFF; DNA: TGCGCCAGCAGCCAAGAGATATTAGGGGGGGGTGCCGGGGAGCTGTTTTTT
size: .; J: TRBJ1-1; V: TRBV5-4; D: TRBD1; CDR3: CASSLGQGGTEAFF; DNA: TGTGCCAGCAGCTTGGGACAGGGAGGCACTGAAGCTTTCTTT
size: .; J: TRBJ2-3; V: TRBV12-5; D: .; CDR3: CASGFGGTTDTQYF; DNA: TGTGCTAGTGGTTTCGGGGGAACCACAGATACGCAGTATTTT
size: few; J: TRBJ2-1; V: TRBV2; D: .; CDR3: CASSVQLRNEQFF; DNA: TGTGCCAGCAGTGTACAGTTAAGGAATGAGCAGTTCTTC
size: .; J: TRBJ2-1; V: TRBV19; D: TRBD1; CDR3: CASTTRDRSSSYNEQFF; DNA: TGTGCCAGTACGACGAGGGACAGGTCGAGCTCCTACAATGAGCAGTTCTTC
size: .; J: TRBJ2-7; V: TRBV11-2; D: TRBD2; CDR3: CASSLGTSGSYEQYF; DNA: TGTGCCAGCAGCTTAGGGACTAGCGGGAGTTACGAGCAGTACTTC
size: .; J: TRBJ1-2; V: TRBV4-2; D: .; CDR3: CASSQDWQDSYGYTF; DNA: TGTGCCAGCAGCCAAGATTGGCAGGACAGCTATGGCTACACCTTC
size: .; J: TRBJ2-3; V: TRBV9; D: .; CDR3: CASSVVDSGGADTQYF; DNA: TGTGCCAGCAGCGTAGTGGATAGCGGAGGGGCAGATACGCAGTATTTT
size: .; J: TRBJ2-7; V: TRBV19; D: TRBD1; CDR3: CASSTTGGGYEQYF; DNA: TGTGCCAGTAGTACGACAGGGGGTGGTTACGAGCAGTACTTC
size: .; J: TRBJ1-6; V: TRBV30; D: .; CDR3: CAWSVGGVGSPLHF; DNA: TGTGCCTGGAGTGTTGGAGGGGTTGGTTCACCCCTCCACTTT